This T cell receptor beta chain was identified during a study of blood T cell repertoires in COVID-19. Whole-study context: There were acute and convalescent COVID-19 samples, and they came from the United States, Italy and Spain.

Recruitment covered about two dozen US areas and drew participants whose ages spanned roughly 18 to 100 years. Trimming shortened V by 3 bases and J by 5 bases, and 13 bases separated the two germline ends. This CDR3 comprises 14 residues. Germline V gene lookup returns CDR1 KGHSH and CDR2 LQKENI. The data were produced by immunoSEQ multiplex PCR, yet TCRdb's version contains in-frame clones alone and is incomplete. Of some 340,000 clones listed, 90% were seen once; the top ten hold around 4.2%. Sequencing was done on a sample of PBMCs or T cells enriched from blood (not recorded which). The V gene is TRBV18, the J gene TRBJ1-1; weak D call: TRBD1 (6 bases). The sequence was collected from a woman in her twenties or thirties who had been exposed to COVID-19. CDR3 nucleotide sequence: TGTGCCAGCTCACCTCGTAAGGGGGTGACTGAAGCTTTCTTT. Its protein is CASSPRKGVTEAFF. Looking up the rest from reference TRBV18 and TRBJ1-1 gives the full variable domain: NAGVMQNPRHLVRRRGQEARLRCSPMKGHSHVYWYRQLPEEGLKFMVYLQKENIIDESGMPKERFSAEFPKEGPSILRIQQVVRGDSAAYFCASSPRKGVTEAFFGQGTRLTVV.